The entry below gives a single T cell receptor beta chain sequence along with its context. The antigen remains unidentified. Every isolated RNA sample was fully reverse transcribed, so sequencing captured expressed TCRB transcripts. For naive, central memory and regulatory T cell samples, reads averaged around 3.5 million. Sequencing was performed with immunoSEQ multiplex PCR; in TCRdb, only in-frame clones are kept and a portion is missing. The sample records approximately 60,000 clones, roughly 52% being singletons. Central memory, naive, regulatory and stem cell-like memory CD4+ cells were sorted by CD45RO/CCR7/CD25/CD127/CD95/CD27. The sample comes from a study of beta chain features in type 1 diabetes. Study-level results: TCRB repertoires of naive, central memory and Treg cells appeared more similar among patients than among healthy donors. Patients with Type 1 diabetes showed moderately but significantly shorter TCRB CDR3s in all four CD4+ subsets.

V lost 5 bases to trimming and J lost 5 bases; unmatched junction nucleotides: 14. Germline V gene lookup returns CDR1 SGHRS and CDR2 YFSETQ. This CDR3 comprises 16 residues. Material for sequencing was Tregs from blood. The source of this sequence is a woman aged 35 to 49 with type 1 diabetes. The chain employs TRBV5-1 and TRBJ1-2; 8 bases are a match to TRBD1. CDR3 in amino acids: CASSFSGTGPDYGYTF. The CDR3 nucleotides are TGCGCCAGCAGTTTCTCCGGGACAGGTCCGGATTATGGCTACACCTTC.